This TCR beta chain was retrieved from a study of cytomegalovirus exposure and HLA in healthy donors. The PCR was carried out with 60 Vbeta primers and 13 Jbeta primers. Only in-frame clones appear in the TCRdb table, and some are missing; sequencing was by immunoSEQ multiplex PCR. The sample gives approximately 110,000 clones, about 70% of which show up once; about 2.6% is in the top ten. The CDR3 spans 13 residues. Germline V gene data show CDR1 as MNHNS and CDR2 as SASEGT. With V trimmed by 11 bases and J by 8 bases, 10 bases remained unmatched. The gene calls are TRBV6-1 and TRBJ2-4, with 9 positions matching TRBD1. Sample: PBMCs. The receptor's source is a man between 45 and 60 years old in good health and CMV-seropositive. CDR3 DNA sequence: TGTGCCTCAGCAGGGACAGGGAGTTACATTCAGTACTTC. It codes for CASAGTGSYIQYF.